One sample yielded the 27 T cell receptor beta chains listed below, sequenced in a study of early T cells in non-severe SARS-CoV-2 infection. Each CDR3 protein is one row after TCRdb ran MiXCR on the 5' RACE reads. In the table there are about 23,000 distinct CDR3 sequences, nearly 5.5% of which are singletons. Specimen: whole blood. Receptor source: an adult who was a healthcare worker with PCR-confirmed SARS-CoV-2 infection or an uninfected control (not recorded which).

This clonotype was detected a few times. The V gene is TRBV5-5, the J gene TRBJ1-5; D is undetermined. This CDR3 region has 15 residues. Between the trimmed V and J ends, which lost 3 bases and 0 bases, there was a span of 10 bases. The germline V gene has CDR1 SGHKS and CDR2 YYEKEE (reference sequence). CDR3 bases: TGTGCCAGCAGCTACCTGGACTCTAGCAATCAGCCCCAGCATTTT. It specifies CASSYLDSSNQPQHF.

This clonotype occurred many times. The chain recombines TRBV12-3 or TRBV12-4 with TRBJ2-7; 12 positions agree with TRBD2. The CDR3 is made up of 14 amino acids. With 1 base clipped from V and 6 bases from J, the junction kept 1 base outside the gene matches. CDR3 bases: TGTGCCAGCAGTTTAGGACTAGCGGGAGTCGAGCAGTACTTC. This gives the protein CASSLGLAGVEQYF.

There are many counts of this clonotype. The rearrangement links TRBV7-9 to TRBJ1-1, with 7 bases identical to TRBD1. V trimming: 4 bases; J trimming: 0 bases; junction bases outside the gene matches: 5. Germline CDR1 SEHNR, CDR2 FQNEAQ (reference sequence). The CDR3 is 15 residues long. CDR3 in DNA: TGTGCCAGCAGCTCGGGACAGATCATGAACACTGAAGCTTTCTTT. It codes for CASSSGQIMNTEAFF.

Ten or more counts support this clonotype. The chain combines TRBV6-1 with TRBJ2-1, with D perhaps given as TRBD1 or TRBD2 (5 bases each). This CDR3 is 14 amino acids long. Germline V CDR1 and CDR2: MNHNS, SASEGT. Trimming cost V 10 bases and J 4 bases, with 17 bases left between them. The chain's CDR3 is CATSGSGSYNEQFF. The CDR3 nucleotides are TGTGCCACCTCAGGGAGCGGATCTTACAATGAGCAGTTCTTC.

J is TRBJ1-4 and V is TRBV29-1; 9 bases agree with TRBD1. The CDR3 sequence is 14 residues long. The J segment lost 8 bases and the V segment lost 7 bases, leaving 11 bases of the junction unmatched. Germline CDR1 and CDR2: SQVTM and ANQGSEA. The CDR3, as DNA: TGCAGCGCCGGGGGGACAGGGAACGGCGAAAAACTGTTTTTT. Residues: CSAGGTGNGEKLFF.

This clonotype was found many times. The chain has TRBV15 and TRBJ2-5; 9 bases align to TRBD1. This CDR3 spans 15 amino acids. Germline lookup yields CDR1 LNHNV and CDR2 YYDKDF (reference sequence). V lost 5 bases to trimming and J lost 4 bases; unmatched junction nucleotides: 8. The CDR3 region has the DNA TGTGCCACCAGCTCGGGGGGACAGGGCGGAGAGACCCAGTACTTC. Its protein product is CATSSGGQGGETQYF.

The chain has TRBV5-1 and TRBJ2-1; D possibly corresponds to TRBD2 (6 bases). CDR1 and CDR2 (germline): SGHRS, YFSETQ. The CDR3 is 15 residues long. V lost 4 bases and J lost 0, with 11 bases in between. For the CDR3, the DNA is TGCGCCAGCAGCCCCTACGGGAGCTCCTACAATGAGCAGTTCTTC. Translating it yields CASSPYGSSYNEQFF.

In its sample, this clonotype was seen a few times. The chain combines TRBV7-6 with TRBJ2-7; TRBD1 aligns across 7 bases. The CDR3 consists of 14 residues. Germline values: CDR1 SGHVS, CDR2 FNYEAQ. V lost 3 bases, J lost 7 bases, and 9 bases stayed unmatched. The CDR3 protein is CASSFDRALGEQYF. The CDR3 DNA reads TGTGCCAGCAGCTTCGACAGGGCCCTTGGAGAGCAGTACTTC.

This clonotype was seen only a few times. The chain uses TRBV5-8 and TRBJ1-5; 7 positions match TRBD1. In germline, CDR1 is SGHTS, CDR2 YDEGEE. This CDR3 is built from 17 residues. Trimming removed 7 bases from V and 0 bases from J; junction bases left unmatched: 13. In DNA form, the CDR3 reads TGTGCCAGCGAGCTAAACACAGGGGACTATAGCAATCAGCCCCAGCATTTT. It codes for CASELNTGDYSNQPQHF.

The rearrangement links TRBV7-9 to TRBJ2-1, with D perhaps TRBD2 (6 bases). The CDR3 extends over 13 amino acids. Germline CDR1 SEHNR, CDR2 FQNEAQ (reference sequence). V was trimmed by 0 bases and J by 8 bases, leaving 8 bases between them. The CDR3 region is CASSLARGDEQFF. As DNA, the CDR3 is TGTGCCAGCAGCTTAGCGCGGGGAGATGAGCAGTTCTTC.

Many counts were recorded for this clonotype. The J gene is TRBJ2-7, the V gene TRBV12-3 or TRBV12-4; no firm D call. V was pared by 6 bases and J by 3 bases, with 9 bases between. This CDR3 region has 12 residues. Here the CDR3 reads CASRKNHYEQYF. The CDR3 region has the DNA TGTGCCAGCAGAAAGAACCACTACGAGCAGTACTTC.

In this sample, this clonotype turned up many times. The J gene is TRBJ2-2, the V gene TRBV9, with D uncertain. The CDR3 consists of 15 residues. Germline V gene sequence: CDR1 SGDLS, CDR2 YYNGEE. Trimming cost V 3 bases and J 4 bases, with 13 bases left between them. The CDR3 reads CASSDRAGATGELFF. In DNA form, the CDR3 reads TGTGCCAGCAGCGACCGGGCCGGAGCCACCGGGGAGCTGTTTTTT.

This clonotype was seen at least ten times. The chain uses TRBV7-2 and TRBJ2-3; 8 bases are shared with TRBD2. The CDR3 loop spans 11 amino acids. Losses at the gene ends were 5 bases for V and 14 bases for J; bases not matched to a gene: 6. The germline V gene encodes CDR1 SGHTA and CDR2 FQGNSA. CDR3 sequence reads: CASSPGRELYF. The CDR3 DNA sequence: TGTGCCAGCAGCCCCGGGAGGGAGCTGTATTTT.

This clonotype was observed many times. This rearrangement joins TRBV5-5 to TRBJ2-7; D ambiguous. Deletions cut 5 bases from V and 0 bases from J, with 9 bases between. Germline lookup yields CDR1 SGHKS and CDR2 YYEKEE (reference sequence). The CDR3 is made up of 13 amino acids. The CDR3 region has the DNA TGTGCCAGCAGGTCGGTAAGCTCCTACGAGCAGTACTTC. Translated: CASRSVSSYEQYF. Full variable domain (outside the CDR3, taken from reference TRBV5-5 and TRBJ2-7): DAGVTQSPTHLIKTRGQQVTLRCSPISGHKSVSWYQQVLGQGPQFIFQYYEKEERGRGNFPDRFSARQFPNYSSELNVNALLLGDSALYLCASRSVSSYEQYFGPGTRLTVT.

In this sample, this clonotype turned up many times. The rearrangement links TRBV20-1 to TRBJ1-5, with TRBD1 matching 7 bases. Germline V gene sequence: CDR1 DFQATT, CDR2 SNEGSKA (reference sequence). V lost 5 bases to trimming and J lost 7 bases; unmatched junction nucleotides: 5. The CDR3 extends over 12 amino acids. CDR3 DNA sequence: TGCAGTGCTCAGGGGGGGGGACAGCCCCAGCATTTT. Residues: CSAQGGGQPQHF.

This clonotype has a count of ten or more. This chain links TRBV2 with TRBJ2-7; D gene ambiguous. CDR1 is SNHLY, CDR2 FYNNEI, per germline. There are 11 residues in the CDR3. V shed 4 bases and J shed 6 bases, with 7 bases lying between them. The CDR3 reads CASSVFAEQYV. DNA for the CDR3: TGTGCCAGCAGTGTGTTTGCCGAGCAGTACGTC.

This clonotype has at least ten counts. The J gene is TRBJ2-1, the V gene TRBV7-6; TRBD2 agrees at 11 bases. This CDR3 is built from 18 residues. The ends lost 1 base at V and 6 bases at J; junction bases unmatched: 11. Germline loops: CDR1 SGHVS, CDR2 FNYEAQ. CDR3 nucleotides: TGTGCCAGCAGCTTAGATCTCAAAAGACTAGCGGGAAGCAATGAGCAGTTCTTC. It is translated as CASSLDLKRLAGSNEQFF.

This clonotype came up many times. The chain combines TRBV15 with TRBJ2-2; D unresolved. The CDR3 sequence is 12 residues long. The V gene's germline CDR1 is LNHNV and CDR2 YYDKDF (reference sequence). V was shortened by 8 bases and J by 3 bases, with 7 bases between the two germline ends. The CDR3 reads CATSGDTGELFF. Here the CDR3 DNA reads TGTGCCACCTCTGGTGACACCGGGGAGCTGTTTTTT.

The chain combines TRBV7-3 with TRBJ2-3, with 13 positions matching TRBD2. Germline CDR1 reads SGHTA; CDR2 reads FQGTGA. J was trimmed by 8 bases and V by 1 base; bases with no gene match: 3. CDR3 length: 15 amino acids. Here the CDR3 DNA reads TGTGCCAGCAGCTTAATGGGACTAGCGGGGATTACGCAGTATTTT. Translation: CASSLMGLAGITQYF.

The sample holds a few counts of this clonotype. The gene calls are TRBV20-1 and TRBJ1-3; D gene ambiguous. V lost 1 base and J 0 bases, leaving 7 bases between the germline ends. The CDR3 spans 14 residues. Germline V lookup: CDR1 DFQATT, CDR2 SNEGSKA (reference sequence). Here the CDR3 DNA reads TGCAGTGCTAGAGGGTCCAGCTCTGGAAACACCATATATTTT. Protein product: CSARGSSSGNTIYF.

This clonotype was counted ten times or more. This rearrangement joins TRBV5-1 to TRBJ2-1, with D perhaps given as TRBD1 or TRBD2 (5 bases each). V was cut by 5 bases and J by 9 bases, with 24 bases left in between. This CDR3 region has 16 residues. CDR1 is SGHRS, CDR2 YFSETQ, per germline. CDR3 sequence: CASRGEPTPPGGEQFF. For the CDR3, the DNA is TGCGCCAGCAGAGGGGAGCCTACACCGCCGGGTGGTGAGCAGTTCTTC.

This clonotype was picked up many times. The chain uses TRBV2 and TRBJ2-7; 8 positions agree with TRBD1. CDR3 length: 13 amino acids. V trimming: 6 bases; J trimming: 3 bases; junction bases outside the gene matches: 4. From germline, CDR1 is SNHLY and CDR2 FYNNEI. The chain's CDR3 is CASRLDRDYEQYF. In DNA, the CDR3 is TGTGCCAGCAGACTGGACAGGGACTACGAGCAGTACTTC. The whole variable domain, remainder taken from reference TRBV2 and TRBJ2-7, is EPEVTQTPSHQVTQMGQEVILRCVPISNHLYFYWYRQILGQKVEFLVSFYNNEISEKSEIFDDQFSVERPDGSNFTLKIRSTKLEDSAMYFCASRLDRDYEQYFGPGTRLTVT.

Many counts were recorded for this clonotype. The chain couples TRBV29-1 to TRBJ2-1; the match to TRBD2 covers 10 bases. Germline assignment: CDR1 SQVTM and CDR2 ANQGSEA. J lost 0 bases, V lost 7 bases, and 6 bases had no gene match. The CDR3 consists of 15 residues. The CDR3 here is CSARTSGLSYNEQFF. The CDR3 bases are TGCAGCGCACGGACTAGCGGCCTCTCCTACAATGAGCAGTTCTTC.

In its sample, this clonotype was seen a few times. This rearrangement joins TRBV5-6 to TRBJ2-3; possibly TRBD1 for D (6 bases). Germline V gives CDR1 SGHDT, CDR2 YYEEEE. The V end lost 4 bases, the J end lost 6 bases, and 12 bases lay between the germline ends. CDR3 length: 13 residues. The chain's CDR3 is CASSGGRSDTQYF. The DNA of the CDR3 is TGTGCCAGCAGCGGGGGCAGGTCTGATACGCAGTATTTT.

In this sample, this clonotype turned up many times. The gene calls are TRBV11-2 and TRBJ2-7; D is possibly TRBD1 (6 bases). The germline CDR1 and CDR2 sequences are SGHAT and FQNNGV. The CDR3 is 18 residues long. The V end lost 1 base, the J end lost 3 bases, and 22 bases lay between the germline ends. DNA of the CDR3: TGTGCCAGCAGCTTAGCGATTGCCGGGACAAGGGGAAACTACGAGCAGTACGTC. This sequence encodes CASSLAIAGTRGNYEQYV.

This clonotype appeared many times. The V gene is TRBV5-1, the J gene TRBJ1-1; D gene uncertain. Trimming cost V 0 bases and J 4 bases, with 13 bases left between them. This CDR3 is built from 15 residues. Germline V lookup: CDR1 SGHRS, CDR2 YFSETQ. The CDR3 bases are TGCGCCAGCAGCTTGGACACCACCTTGGCCACTGAAGCTTTCTTT. Encoded protein: CASSLDTTLATEAFF.

The genes are TRBV7-8 and TRBJ2-7; D gene uncertain. This CDR3 spans 14 amino acids. Germline assignment: CDR1 SGHVS and CDR2 FQNEAQ. Deletions cut 4 bases from V and 2 bases from J, with 12 bases between. The CDR3 here is CASSSELHAYEQYF. CDR3 DNA: TGTGCCAGCAGCTCGGAACTACATGCCTACGAGCAGTACTTC.